Only a few counts were recorded for the clone carrying this T cell receptor beta chain. The data were taken from a study of T cells after yellow fever vaccination. The CDR3 runs to 13 residues. Germline V lookup: CDR1 SQVTM, CDR2 ANQGSEA. V was trimmed by 1 base and J by 6 bases, leaving 12 bases between them. TCRdb used MiXCR to reprocess the 5' RACE reads, holding one entry per CDR3 protein. The data contain about 510,000 distinct CDR3 sequences, 21% of them singletons. Sequenced material: PBMCs, taken less than 25 days after the first yellow fever vaccination. This TCR was recovered from a young man who received the YFV17D yellow fever vaccine. The rearrangement links TRBV29-1 to TRBJ1-2; D is ambiguous. DNA of the CDR3: TGCAGCGTTGAAGTGTTCGGGGTCAATGGCTACACCTTC. Translating gives CSVEVFGVNGYTF. The full variable domain, with the rest looked up from reference TRBV29-1 and TRBJ1-2, is SAVISQKPSRDICQRGTSLTIQCQVDSQVTMMFWYRQQPGQSLTLIATANQGSEATYESGFVIDKFPISRPNLTFSTLTVSNMSPEDSSIYLCSVEVFGVNGYTFGSGTRLTVV.